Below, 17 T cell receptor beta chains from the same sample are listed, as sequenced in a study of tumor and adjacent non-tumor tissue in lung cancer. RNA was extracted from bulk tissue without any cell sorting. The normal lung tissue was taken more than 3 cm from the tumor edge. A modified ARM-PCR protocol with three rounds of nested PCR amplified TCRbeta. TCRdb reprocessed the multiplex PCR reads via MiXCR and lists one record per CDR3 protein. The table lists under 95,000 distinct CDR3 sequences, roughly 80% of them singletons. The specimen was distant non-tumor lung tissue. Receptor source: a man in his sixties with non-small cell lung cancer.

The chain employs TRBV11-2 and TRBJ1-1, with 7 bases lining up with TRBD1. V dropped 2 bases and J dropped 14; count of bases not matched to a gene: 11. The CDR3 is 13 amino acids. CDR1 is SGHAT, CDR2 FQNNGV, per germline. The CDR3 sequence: CASSLRGDSEPFF. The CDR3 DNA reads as TGTGCCAGCAGCTTAAGAGGGGACAGTGAACCATTCTTT.

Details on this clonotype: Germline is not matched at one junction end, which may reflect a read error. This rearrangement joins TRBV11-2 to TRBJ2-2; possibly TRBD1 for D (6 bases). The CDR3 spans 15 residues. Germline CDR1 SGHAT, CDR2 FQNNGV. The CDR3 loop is CPSSSTGIITGELFF. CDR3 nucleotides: TGTCCCAGCAGCTCGACAGGAATAATTACCGGGGAGTTGTTTTTT.

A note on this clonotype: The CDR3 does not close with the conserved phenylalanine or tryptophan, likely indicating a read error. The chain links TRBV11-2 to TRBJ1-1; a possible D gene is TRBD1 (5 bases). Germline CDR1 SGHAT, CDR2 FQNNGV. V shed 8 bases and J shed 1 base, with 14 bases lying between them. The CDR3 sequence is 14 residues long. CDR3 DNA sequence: TGTGCCAGCCTATCGGGGCACCAGAACACTGAAGCTTTCTAT. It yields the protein CASLSGHQNTEAFY.

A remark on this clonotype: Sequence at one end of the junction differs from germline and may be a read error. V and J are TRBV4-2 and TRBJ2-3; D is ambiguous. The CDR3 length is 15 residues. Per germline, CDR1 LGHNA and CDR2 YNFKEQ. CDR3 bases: TGTGCCAGCAGCCCAGATTTTCCGAGCACAGATACGCAGCATTTC. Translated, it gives CASSPDFPSTDTQHF.

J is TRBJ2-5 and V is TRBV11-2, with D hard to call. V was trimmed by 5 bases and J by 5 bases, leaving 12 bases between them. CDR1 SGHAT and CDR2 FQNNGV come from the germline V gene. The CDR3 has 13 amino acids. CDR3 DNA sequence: TGTGCCAGCAGCAAGGGATCGGAGGAGACCCAGTACTTC. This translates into CASSKGSEETQYF.

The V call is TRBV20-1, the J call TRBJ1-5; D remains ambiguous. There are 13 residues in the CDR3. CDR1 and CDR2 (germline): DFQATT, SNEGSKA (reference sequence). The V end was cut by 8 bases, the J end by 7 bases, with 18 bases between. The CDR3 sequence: CSTISGEGQPQHF. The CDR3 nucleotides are TGCAGTACTATCTCCGGGGAGGGACAGCCCCAGCATTTT.

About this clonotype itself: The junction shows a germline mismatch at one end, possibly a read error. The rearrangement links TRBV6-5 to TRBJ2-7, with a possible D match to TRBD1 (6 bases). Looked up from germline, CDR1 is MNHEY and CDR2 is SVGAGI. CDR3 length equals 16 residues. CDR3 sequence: CASIYSSTGASYEQYF. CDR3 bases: TGTGCCAGCATTTACAGCTCGACAGGTGCCTCCTATGAGCAGTACTTC.

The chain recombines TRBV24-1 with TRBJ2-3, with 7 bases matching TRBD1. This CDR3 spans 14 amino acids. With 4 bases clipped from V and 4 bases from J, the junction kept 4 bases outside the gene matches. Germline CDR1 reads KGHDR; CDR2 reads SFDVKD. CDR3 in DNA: TGTGCCACCAGTGACTGGGACAGACCAGATACGCAGTATTTT. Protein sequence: CATSDWDRPDTQYF.

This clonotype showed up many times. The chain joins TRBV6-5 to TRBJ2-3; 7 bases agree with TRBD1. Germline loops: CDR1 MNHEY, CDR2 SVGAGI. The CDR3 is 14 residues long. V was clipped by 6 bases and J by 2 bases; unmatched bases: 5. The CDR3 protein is CASRLQGNTDTQYF. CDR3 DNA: TGTGCCAGCAGGCTACAGGGGAACACAGATACGCAGTATTTT.

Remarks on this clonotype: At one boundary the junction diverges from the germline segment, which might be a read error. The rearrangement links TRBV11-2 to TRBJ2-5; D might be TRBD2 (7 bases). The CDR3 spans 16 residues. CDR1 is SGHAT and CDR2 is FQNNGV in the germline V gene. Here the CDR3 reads CAGSSTMGGPKETQYF. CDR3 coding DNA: TGTGCCGGCAGCTCCACAATGGGGGGGCCAAAGGAGACCCAATATTTC. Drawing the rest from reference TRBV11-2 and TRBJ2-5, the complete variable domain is EAGVAQSPRYKIIEKRQSVAFWCNPISGHATLYWYQQILGQGPKLLIQFQNNGVVDDSQLPKDRFSAERLKGVDSTLKIQPAKLEDSAVYLCAGSSTMGGPKETQYFGPGTRLLVL.

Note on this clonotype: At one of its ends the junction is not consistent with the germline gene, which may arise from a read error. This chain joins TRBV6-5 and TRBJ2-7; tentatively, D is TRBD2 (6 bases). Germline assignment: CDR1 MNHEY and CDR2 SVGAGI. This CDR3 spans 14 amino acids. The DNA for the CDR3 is TGTGCCAGCAGTGCCCGGGACTCTTGGGTCGAGCTGTACTTC. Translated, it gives CASSARDSWVELYF.

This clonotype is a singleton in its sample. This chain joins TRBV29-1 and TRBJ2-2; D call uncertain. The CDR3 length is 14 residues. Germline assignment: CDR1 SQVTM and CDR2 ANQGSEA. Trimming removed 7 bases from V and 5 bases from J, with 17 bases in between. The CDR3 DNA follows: TGCAGCGCCCAGGATAGGGCGAGAACCGGGGAGCTGTTTTTT. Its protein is CSAQDRARTGELFF.

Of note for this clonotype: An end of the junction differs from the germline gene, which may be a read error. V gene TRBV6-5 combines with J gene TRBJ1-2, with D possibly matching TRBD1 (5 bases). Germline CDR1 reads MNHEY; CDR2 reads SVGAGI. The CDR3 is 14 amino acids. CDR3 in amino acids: CVSSGDGKGYGYTF. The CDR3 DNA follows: TGTGTCAGCAGCGGGGACGGCAAGGGGTATGGCTACACCTTC.

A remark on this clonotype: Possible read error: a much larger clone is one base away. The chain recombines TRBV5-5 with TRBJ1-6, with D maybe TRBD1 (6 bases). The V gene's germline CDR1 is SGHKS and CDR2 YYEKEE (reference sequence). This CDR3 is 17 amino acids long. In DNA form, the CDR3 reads TGTGCCAGCAGCTTGGATGGACAGTCTCCATTTAATTCATCCCTCCACTTT. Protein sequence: CASSLDGQSPFNSSLHF.

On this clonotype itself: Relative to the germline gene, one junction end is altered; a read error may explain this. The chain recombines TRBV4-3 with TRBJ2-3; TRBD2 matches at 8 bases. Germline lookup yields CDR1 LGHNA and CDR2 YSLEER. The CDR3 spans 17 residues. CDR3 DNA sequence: TGCGCCAGTAGCCAGGTTGGACTAAGCGGGAGTTTCGATTCGCAGTATTTT. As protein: CASSQVGLSGSFDSQYF.

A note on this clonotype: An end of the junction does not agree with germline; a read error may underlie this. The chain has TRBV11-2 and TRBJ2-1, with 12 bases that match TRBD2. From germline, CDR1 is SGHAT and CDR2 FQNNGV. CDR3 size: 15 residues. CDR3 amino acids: CACSSSGRAPYEQFF. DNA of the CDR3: TGTGCCTGCAGCTCTAGCGGGAGGGCTCCCTATGAGCAGTTCTTT. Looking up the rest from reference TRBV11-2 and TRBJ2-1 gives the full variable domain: EAGVAQSPRYKIIEKRQSVAFWCNPISGHATLYWYQQILGQGPKLLIQFQNNGVVDDSQLPKDRFSAERLKGVDSTLKIQPAKLEDSAVYLCACSSSGRAPYEQFFGPGTRLTVL.

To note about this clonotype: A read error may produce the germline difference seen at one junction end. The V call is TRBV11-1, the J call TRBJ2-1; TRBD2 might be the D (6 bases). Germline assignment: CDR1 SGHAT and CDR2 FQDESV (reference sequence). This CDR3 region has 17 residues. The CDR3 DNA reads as TGTGACAGCAGCTTATCTCGGCTAGCGCGAGGCAACATTGAGCAGTTCTTC. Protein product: CDSSLSRLARGNIEQFF.